Listed here are 27 T cell receptor beta chains from one sample, sequenced in a study of blood T cell repertoires in COVID-19 (dated by TCRdb to the early 2020s). Libraries were constructed by the immunoSEQ multiplex PCR assay. The table was pulled from immuneACCESS by TCRdb, which kept in-frame rearrangements only. Such tables lose some clones; where checked, under half of the loss comes from unresolved V genes, and the rest has no known cause. The sample includes about 200,000 clones, with 82% observed a single time. Of the sample, about 12% falls within the top ten clones. What was sequenced was peripheral blood. These receptors came from a woman between 40 and 55 years old with acute or convalescent COVID-19.

This sequence joins TRBV15 and TRBJ1-3; TRBD1 might be the D (6 bases). Germline values: CDR1 LNHNV, CDR2 YYDKDF (reference sequence). The CDR3 has 15 residues. The V and J ends lost 2 bases and 4 bases respectively, with 12 bases between them. CDR3 loop: CATSRPGTPGNTIYF. The CDR3 nucleotides read TGTGCCACCAGCAGACCCGGGACACCAGGAAACACCATATATTTT.

This clone showed up just a few times. This chain links TRBV5-1 with TRBJ1-4, with D unclear. The length of the CDR3 is 15 residues. Trimming cost V 4 bases and J 8 bases, with 18 bases left between them. Germline assignment: CDR1 SGHRS and CDR2 YFSETQ. For the CDR3, the DNA is TGCGCCAGCAGCCTCGATACCGGATCGGGGGAAAAACTGTTTTTT. Its translation is CASSLDTGSGEKLFF.

This clone occurred a few times. The chain recombines TRBV5-1 with TRBJ2-7; D uncertain. V was shortened by 5 bases and J by 6 bases, with 24 bases between the two germline ends. CDR3 length: 16 residues. In germline, CDR1 is SGHRS, CDR2 YFSETQ. In DNA, the CDR3 is TGCGCCAGCAGTCACGACTTTAGGATCGGCTCCAGCGAGCAGTACTTC. Translated: CASSHDFRIGSSEQYF.

V is TRBV18 and J is TRBJ2-6; 7 bases align to TRBD2. The CDR3 totals 17 residues. Germline CDR1 and CDR2: KGHSH and LQKENI. V was pared by 6 bases and J by 0 bases, with 8 bases of the junction left unmatched. CDR3 sequence reads: CASSQGGALSGANVLTF. CDR3 bases: TGTGCCAGCTCCCAGGGAGGGGCTCTCTCTGGGGCCAACGTCCTGACTTTC.

The chain combines TRBV5-8 with TRBJ2-3, with TRBD2 matching 14 bases. This CDR3 is 16 amino acids long. Germline lookup yields CDR1 SGHTS and CDR2 YDEGEE. After removal of 4 bases from V and 6 bases from J, the junction contained 7 bases not matched to a gene. The CDR3 protein is CASSIGLAGGSDTQYF. CDR3 DNA: TGTGCCAGCAGCATTGGACTAGCGGGGGGATCGGATACGCAGTATTTT.

The chain is built from TRBV14 and TRBJ1-2; D call uncertain. In germline, CDR1 is SGHDN, CDR2 FVKESK. V was trimmed by 7 bases and J by 4 bases, leaving 4 bases between them. The CDR3 is 10 residues long. The CDR3 protein is CASIRYGYTF. The CDR3 DNA reads TGTGCCAGCATCCGCTATGGCTACACCTTC.

This chain joins TRBV13 and TRBJ2-7, with TRBD1 as a possible D gene (5 bases). The CDR3 sequence is 13 residues long. Trimming cost V 3 bases and J 3 bases, with 9 bases left between them. Germline lookup yields CDR1 PRHDT and CDR2 FYEKMQ (reference sequence). The CDR3 loop reads CASSLNRIYEQYF. DNA of the CDR3: TGTGCCAGCAGCTTGAACAGGATCTACGAGCAGTACTTC.

CDR3 sequence reads: CASSRQPGFNEKLFF. Written as DNA, the CDR3 is TGTGCCAGCAGCCGCCAGCCGGGTTTTAATGAAAAACTGTTTTTT. This chain links TRBV6-5 with TRBJ1-4, with unresolved D. The CDR3 consists of 15 residues. V gave up 6 bases and J gave up 4 bases, with 15 bases separating them. Per the germline V gene, CDR1 is MNHEY and CDR2 is SVGAGI.

This clone was counted only a few times. The V and J genes are TRBV14 and TRBJ2-1; 9 bases are shared with TRBD2. This CDR3 is built from 17 residues. Germline values: CDR1 SGHDN, CDR2 FVKESK. V lost 2 bases, J lost 2 bases, and 7 bases stayed unmatched. In DNA form, the CDR3 reads TGTGCCAGCAGCCAATTACTAGCGGGCCCGCCCTACAATGAGCAGTTCTTC. Translation gives CASSQLLAGPPYNEQFF.

This clone appeared once. This chain joins TRBV5-6 and TRBJ1-2, with 9 bases aligning to TRBD1. The germline gives CDR1 SGHDT, CDR2 YYEEEE. The CDR3 length is 15 residues. After removal of 1 base from V and 3 bases from J, the junction contained 4 bases not matched to a gene. CDR3 region: CASSLPGTGYYGYTF. The CDR3 DNA follows: TGTGCCAGCAGCTTGCCTGGGACAGGGTACTATGGCTACACCTTC.

The gene calls are TRBV19 and TRBJ2-3; weak D call: TRBD1 (5 bases). The CDR3 spans 13 residues. Trimming shortened V by 3 bases and J by 9 bases, and 13 bases separated the two germline ends. Germline CDR1 LNHDA, CDR2 SQIVND (reference sequence). The CDR3 reads CASSIPRGDTQYF. The DNA of the CDR3 is TGTGCCAGTAGTATCCCAAGGGGTGACACGCAGTATTTT.

This chain joins TRBV10-3 and TRBJ1-1; TRBD1 matches 9 bases. This CDR3 comprises 13 residues. Germline V gives CDR1 ENHRY, CDR2 SYGVKD. Germline trimming cut 6 bases from V and 4 bases from J; bases unmatched to any gene: 3. The CDR3 DNA reads as TGTGCCATCAGGGGACAGGGCGCCACTGAAGCTTTCTTT. It codes for CAIRGQGATEAFF.

This rearrangement joins TRBV2 to TRBJ1-2, with D maybe TRBD1 (5 bases). Germline V lookup: CDR1 SNHLY, CDR2 FYNNEI. The CDR3 length is 14 residues. CDR3 in DNA: TGTAGATCAGAAAGAGACAGTCTATTAACCGGCTACACCTTC. Encoded protein: CRSERDSLLTGYTF.

This rearrangement joins TRBV19 to TRBJ2-6; D call uncertain. The CDR3 extends over 16 amino acids. Germline loops: CDR1 LNHDA, CDR2 SQIVND (reference sequence). Trimming stripped 6 bases from V and 4 bases from J, with 16 bases between. For the CDR3, the DNA is TGTGCCAGTAGGCAGGCGCGATTCGGAGGGGCCAACGTCCTGACTTTC. Residues: CASRQARFGGANVLTF. The full variable domain, rest sourced from reference TRBV19 and TRBJ2-6, is DGGITQSPKYLFRKEGQNVTLSCEQNLNHDAMYWYRQDPGQGLRLIYYSQIVNDFQKGDIAEGYSVSREKKESFPLTVTSAQKNPTAFYLCASRQARFGGANVLTFGAGSRLTVL.

The chain uses TRBV7-2 and TRBJ2-3, with TRBD2 identical over 8 bases. Losses at the gene ends were 2 bases for V and 2 bases for J; bases not matched to a gene: 6. Germline V gives CDR1 SGHTA, CDR2 FQGNSA. The length of the CDR3 is 16 residues. The CDR3 DNA sequence: TGTGCCAGCAGCTTAATCAGCGGGAGTGTCACAGATACGCAGTATTTT. Protein sequence: CASSLISGSVTDTQYF.

This clone came up once. This chain joins TRBV21-1 and TRBJ2-7; TRBD1 is taken as the D call from the table, unchecked against the DNA. TRBV21-1 is classified as a pseudogene. CDR3 length: 14 residues. CDR3 nucleotides: TGTGCCAGCAGCACCCACAGGGAAAGCTACGAGCAGTACTTC. It specifies CASSTHRESYEQYF.

V gene TRBV6-5 combines with J gene TRBJ1-5; TRBD1 is a possible D gene (6 bases). Trimming removed 5 bases at V and 2 bases at J, with 10 bases between. Germline V CDR1 and CDR2: MNHEY, SVGAGI. The CDR3 loop spans 14 amino acids. The CDR3 DNA reads TGTGCCAGCAGTAGTAGACAGGGCAATCAGCCCCAGCATTTT. It codes for CASSSRQGNQPQHF.

The genes are TRBV2 and TRBJ1-2; D remains unclear. The germline gives CDR1 SNHLY, CDR2 FYNNEI. CDR3 length equals 14 residues. V lost 7 bases to trimming and J lost 7 bases, with 19 bases between them. The chain's CDR3 is CASKIGGPLSGYTF. CDR3 DNA sequence: TGTGCCAGCAAAATAGGCGGGCCTTTAAGTGGCTACACCTTC.

This clone was seen just once. The rearrangement uses TRBV18 and TRBJ1-5; 9 bases are shared with TRBD1. Germline V gene data show CDR1 as KGHSH and CDR2 as LQKENI. With 2 bases clipped from V and 2 bases from J, the junction kept 4 bases outside the gene matches. The CDR3 spans 16 residues. This CDR3 is CASSPNRQGGNQPQHF. The CDR3 DNA sequence: TGTGCCAGCTCACCAAACCGACAGGGGGGCAATCAGCCCCAGCATTTT.

The V and J genes are TRBV29-1 and TRBJ1-1, with no clear D. This CDR3 has 13 residues. Germline V gene sequence: CDR1 SQVTM, CDR2 ANQGSEA. Between the trimmed V and J ends, which lost 7 bases and 0 bases, there was a span of 12 bases. The CDR3 DNA reads as TGCAGCGCTCTGAGGGAGTTGAACACTGAAGCTTTCTTT. Translating gives CSALRELNTEAFF.

This chain joins TRBV5-6 and TRBJ1-1; 8 nucleotides align to TRBD1. CDR3 size: 18 residues. V was pared by 1 base and J by 1 base, with 12 bases of the junction left unmatched. CDR1 SGHDT and CDR2 YYEEEE come from the germline V gene. The CDR3 bases are TGTGCCAGCAGCTTGTTACAGGACAGGGTAAATCGGAACACTGAAGCTTTCTTT. Protein product: CASSLLQDRVNRNTEAFF.

The chain recombines TRBV7-9 with TRBJ2-7, with 8 bases identical to TRBD1. The CDR3 runs to 14 residues. V lost 5 bases to trimming and J lost 2 bases; unmatched junction nucleotides: 5. Germline loops: CDR1 SEHNR, CDR2 FQNEAQ (reference sequence). The CDR3 DNA follows: TGTGCCAGCAGCGAACAGGGGGGCCCCTACGAGCAGTACTTC. The encoded protein is CASSEQGGPYEQYF.

The V gene is TRBV15, the J gene TRBJ2-7; possible D gene TRBD2, 6 bases. The CDR3 loop spans 13 amino acids. Germline-derived CDR1 and CDR2 are LNHNV and YYDKDF (reference sequence). Trimming stripped 3 bases from V and 5 bases from J, with 11 bases between. In DNA, the CDR3 is TGTGCCACCAGCAGGGAGGGGCGGGACGAGCAGTACTTC. Residues: CATSREGRDEQYF.

This clone was found a few times. This chain links TRBV5-5 with TRBJ2-5; D may be TRBD2 (7 bases). This CDR3 comprises 15 residues. Germline V CDR1 and CDR2: SGHKS, YYEKEE (reference sequence). V lost 4 bases and J 0 bases, leaving 13 bases between the germline ends. Written as DNA, the CDR3 is TGTGCCAGCAGCGGCGGGGGCACCTACCAAGAGACCCAGTACTTC. Translation: CASSGGGTYQETQYF.

There are a few counts of this clone. The chain joins TRBV27 to TRBJ2-7; TRBD2 agrees at 10 bases. Looked up from germline, CDR1 is MNHEY and CDR2 is SMNVEV (reference sequence). V lost 6 bases and J lost 2; bases outside the gene matches: 10. This CDR3 spans 16 amino acids. CDR3 coding DNA: TGTGCCAGCAGAACCTTGACTAGCGGGTCTCCCTACGAGCAGTACTTC. This encodes CASRTLTSGSPYEQYF.

The chain employs TRBV10-2 and TRBJ2-3, with 9 bases matching TRBD2. This CDR3 has 19 residues. Germline CDR1 and CDR2: WSHSY and SAAADI. With V trimmed by 2 bases and J by 1 base, 13 bases remained unmatched. The CDR3 sequence: CASSEPHLSSGVGTDTQYF. The DNA for the CDR3 is TGCGCCAGCAGTGAGCCCCATCTTTCTAGCGGGGTAGGCACAGATACGCAGTATTTT.

This clone was detected only a few times. The CDR3 coding sequence is TGTGCCAGCAGCCCTTTCTCGCGGGGGGGAGGCACAGATACGCAGTATTTT. It specifies CASSPFSRGGGTDTQYF. The chain recombines TRBV7-2 with TRBJ2-3; 9 nucleotides agree with TRBD2. The CDR3 contains 17 residues. Unmatched junction bases numbered 10, after V lost 5 bases and J lost 1 base. CDR1 is SGHTA, CDR2 FQGNSA, per germline.